The next 5 T cell receptor beta chains were all read from a single sample in a study of control samples from healthy donors and cancer patients. Method: immunoSEQ multiplex PCR; TCRdb's copy keeps in-frame clones and lacks some. The table lists 100,000 to 150,000 clones, 91% of them singletons. Sample: blood. Source of these receptors: a man between 18 and 35 years old in good health.

The rearrangement links TRBV9 to TRBJ2-3; possible D gene TRBD1, 5 bases. From germline, CDR1 is SGDLS and CDR2 YYNGEE. V gave up 3 bases and J gave up 2 bases, with 13 bases separating them. CDR3 size: 15 residues. In DNA form, the CDR3 reads TGTGCCAGCAGCGCGACAGTCCCTCCCACAGATACGCAGTATTTT. Translation gives CASSATVPPTDTQYF.

V and J are TRBV18 and TRBJ1-6, with TRBD1 as a possible D gene (5 bases). V was trimmed by 2 bases and J by 9 bases, leaving 11 bases between them. Germline CDR1 and CDR2: KGHSH and LQKENI. The CDR3 is made up of 14 amino acids. CDR3 sequence: CASSPEGEGSPLHF. In nucleotides, the CDR3 is TGTGCCAGCTCACCAGAAGGGGAGGGTTCACCCCTCCACTTT.

The rearrangement uses TRBV5-4 and TRBJ2-3; the D gene is possibly TRBD2 (7 bases). The V and J ends lost 0 bases and 0 bases respectively, with 11 bases between them. The germline gives CDR1 SGHNT, CDR2 YYREEE (reference sequence). The CDR3 totals 16 residues. The CDR3 sequence is CASSLVGGGSTDTQYF. The CDR3 coding sequence is TGTGCCAGCAGCTTGGTAGGGGGGGGTAGCACAGATACGCAGTATTTT.

V usage is TRBV6-5 and J usage is TRBJ2-7; the match to TRBD1 covers 11 bases. The CDR3 consists of 15 residues. Germline CDR1 and CDR2: MNHEY and SVGAGI. The V segment lost 6 bases and the J segment 3 bases; nucleotides outside the gene matches: 7. The CDR3 protein is CASSRSGTGGYEQYF. The CDR3 nucleotides read TGTGCCAGCAGCAGATCCGGGACAGGGGGCTACGAGCAGTACTTC.

V gene TRBV18 combines with J gene TRBJ1-1, with D tentatively TRBD1 (5 bases). Germline values: CDR1 KGHSH, CDR2 LQKENI. With 2 bases removed from V and 11 bases from J, the gap between germline ends came to 15 bases. The CDR3 has 13 amino acids. CDR3 bases: TGTGCCAGCTCACCAGCGGGGGAGCGGTTGGCTTTCTTT. It specifies CASSPAGERLAFF.